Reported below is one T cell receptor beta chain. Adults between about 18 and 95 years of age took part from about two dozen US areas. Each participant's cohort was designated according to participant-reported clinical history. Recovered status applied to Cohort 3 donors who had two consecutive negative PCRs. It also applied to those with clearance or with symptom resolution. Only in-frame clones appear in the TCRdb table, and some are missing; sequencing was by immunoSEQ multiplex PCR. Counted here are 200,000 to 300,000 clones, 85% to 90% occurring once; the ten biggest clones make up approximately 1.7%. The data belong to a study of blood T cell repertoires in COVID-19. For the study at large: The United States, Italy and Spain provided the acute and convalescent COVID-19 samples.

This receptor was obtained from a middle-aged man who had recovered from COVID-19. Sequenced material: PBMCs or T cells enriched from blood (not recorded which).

DNA for the CDR3: TGTGCCAGCAGTGAAAGACGGCGAGAGGTTAACTATGGCTACACCTTC. Its translation: CASSERRREVNYGYTF. The chain couples TRBV6-1 to TRBJ1-2; no clear D. Looked up from germline, CDR1 is MNHNS and CDR2 is SASEGT. The CDR3 spans 16 residues. V lost 2 bases to trimming and J lost 1 base, with 14 bases between them.